This TCR beta chain was captured by sequencing in a study of patients and donors after allogeneic stem cell transplantation. One entry per CDR3 protein, called by TCRdb with MiXCR from the RT-PCR reads. Seen here are about 960,000 distinct CDR3 sequences, roughly 18% observed once, and the top ten hold roughly 6%. In this sample, this clonotype turned up a few times. The sequenced sample consisted of blood, either unsorted or a sorted T cell fraction (not recorded which). The clonotype comes from a human donor who was either an allogeneic HSCT recipient or a stem cell or donor lymphocyte infusion donor (not recorded which). It is not recorded whose cells these are; they may come from a transplant donor.

CDR3 sequence (DNA): TGCAGTGCTAGATTAAAGGACGGGAGCAATCAGCCCCAGCATTTT. It codes for CSARLKDGSNQPQHF. The V call is TRBV20-1, the J call TRBJ1-5, with D unclear. V was pared by 2 bases and J by 1 base, with 12 bases between. CDR3 size: 15 residues. Germline V gene data show CDR1 as DFQATT and CDR2 as SNEGSKA (reference sequence).